One and the same sample provided the 18 T cell receptor beta chains below, sequenced in a study of read filtering for tumor transcriptome and immune sequencing. Molecular barcoded adaptors covering alpha/delta and beta/gamma chains were used on around 370 ng RNA. TCRdb reprocessed the reads via MiXCR and lists one record per CDR3 protein. The sample holds approximately 90,000 distinct CDR3 sequences; approximately 13% are singletons and the top ten take 15%. The sample consisted of a population of CD138-negative cells sorted from bone marrow. The receptors stem from a donor at least 40 years old with multiple myeloma.

This clonotype was counted ten times or more. The chain couples TRBV5-4 to TRBJ2-1; TRBD1 or TRBD2 may be the D gene (5 bases each). The V end was cut by 3 bases, the J end by 6 bases, with 16 bases between. Germline V lookup: CDR1 SGHNT, CDR2 YYREEE (reference sequence). The CDR3 consists of 15 residues. The CDR3 DNA is TGTGCCAGCAGCTCTCCAGGGTTTCGGGGCAATGAGCAGTTCTTC. Translation: CASSSPGFRGNEQFF.

This clonotype was observed many times. The chain combines TRBV5-1 with TRBJ1-2; no firm D call. The V end was cut by 1 base, the J end by 7 bases, with 17 bases between. Germline V CDR1 and CDR2: SGHRS, YFSETQ. This CDR3 region has 15 residues. In DNA, the CDR3 is TGCGCCAGCAGCTTGAGGGATTGGCCGGTCGGTGGCTACACCTTC. It codes for CASSLRDWPVGGYTF.

This clonotype was detected ten times or more. V usage is TRBV2 and J usage is TRBJ1-5; D is possibly TRBD1 (6 bases). Trimming took off 8 bases at V and 6 bases at J, with 11 bases between the two ends. This CDR3 region has 12 residues. Germline V CDR1 and CDR2: SNHLY, FYNNEI. In DNA, the CDR3 is TGTGCCAGCCAGGACAGAGGTCAGCCCCAGCATTTT. Amino acids: CASQDRGQPQHF.

This clonotype was counted at least ten times. The rearrangement links TRBV20-1 to TRBJ1-5, with D perhaps matching TRBD1 (6 bases). The CDR3 runs to 14 residues. V was pared by 3 bases and J by 7 bases, with 16 bases between. Germline V lookup: CDR1 DFQATT, CDR2 SNEGSKA (reference sequence). The CDR3 region is CSASRGAQGQPQHF. The CDR3 DNA sequence: TGCAGTGCTAGCCGGGGGGCGCAAGGCCAGCCCCAGCATTTT.

This clonotype was counted only a few times. One base away lies a much larger clone, so this may be a sequencing read error. The CDR3 spells CASNEEKETQYF. CDR3 in DNA: TGCGCCAGCAATGAGGAGAAGGAGACCCAGTACTTC. This rearrangement joins TRBV5-1 to TRBJ2-5, with D uncertain. With 6 bases removed from V and 5 bases from J, the gap between germline ends came to 11 bases. Germline CDR1 reads SGHRS; CDR2 reads YFSETQ. This CDR3 contains 12 residues.

This clonotype was observed many times. V gene TRBV29-1 combines with J gene TRBJ2-7; a possible D gene is TRBD1 (6 bases). This CDR3 region has 12 residues. Trimming stripped 3 bases from V and 1 base from J, with 7 bases between. Germline CDR1 SQVTM, CDR2 ANQGSEA. CDR3 sequence: CSVDQGSYEQYF. CDR3 nucleotide sequence: TGCAGCGTTGACCAGGGGTCCTACGAGCAGTACTTC.

This clonotype was seen repeatedly, ten times or more. The genes are TRBV7-2 and TRBJ2-1; D is unclear. Per germline, CDR1 SGHTA and CDR2 FQGNSA. This CDR3 contains 14 residues. V was shortened by 2 bases and J by 7 bases, with 12 bases between the two germline ends. The CDR3 here is CASSLWAALNEQFF. The DNA for the CDR3 is TGTGCCAGCAGCTTATGGGCCGCCCTAAATGAGCAGTTCTTC.

This clonotype was found many times. The chain combines TRBV6-5 with TRBJ2-1, with 12 bases matching TRBD2. The CDR3 has 16 amino acids. J gave up 4 bases and V 6 bases, and 7 bases lay outside the gene matches. Germline V gene sequence: CDR1 MNHEY, CDR2 SVGAGI. CDR3 residues: CASRSLAGGYYNEQFF. The CDR3 nucleotides are TGTGCCAGCAGGTCACTAGCGGGAGGATATTACAATGAGCAGTTCTTC.

There are many counts of this clonotype. This chain connects TRBV10-3 to TRBJ2-5, with D maybe TRBD1 (5 bases). Germline assignment: CDR1 ENHRY and CDR2 SYGVKD. The germline V and J ends were trimmed by 4 bases and 1 base, with 16 bases remaining between them. The CDR3 consists of 16 residues. DNA for the CDR3: TGTGCCATCAGTGGTTCCGACAGCGATCTCCAAGAGACCCAGTACTTC. The encoded protein is CAISGSDSDLQETQYF.

The chain employs TRBV5-1 and TRBJ2-1; 8 bases are a match to TRBD2. Trimming at V came to 3 bases and at J to 8 bases, leaving 10 bases not matched to a gene. The CDR3 is made up of 15 amino acids. Per germline, CDR1 SGHRS and CDR2 YFSETQ. The CDR3 nucleotides read TGCGCCAGCAGCTACCGGGAGGGCCTGGGGTATGAGCAGTTCTTC. This codes for CASSYREGLGYEQFF.

Many counts were recorded for this clonotype. The chain has TRBV5-1 and TRBJ2-3; D is uncertain. The CDR3 sequence is 12 residues long. The V end was cut by 0 bases, the J end by 2 bases, with 1 base between. Germline-derived CDR1 and CDR2 are SGHRS and YFSETQ. The CDR3 coding sequence is TGCGCCAGCAGCTTGGCCACAGATACGCAGTATTTT. Its protein product is CASSLATDTQYF. Variable domain in full (rest from reference TRBV5-1 and TRBJ2-3): KAGVTQTPRYLIKTRGQQVTLSCSPISGHRSVSWYQQTPGQGLQFLFEYFSETQRNKGNFPGRFSGRQFSNSRSEMNVSTLELGDSALYLCASSLATDTQYFGPGTRLTVL.

This clonotype has more than one count but fewer than ten. This chain joins TRBV2 and TRBJ2-7; D may be TRBD1 (7 bases). The CDR3 loop spans 17 amino acids. Trimming shortened V by 6 bases and J by 2 bases, and 23 bases separated the two germline ends. Germline CDR1 reads SNHLY; CDR2 reads FYNNEI. The CDR3 DNA follows: TGTGCCAGCAGCCAGGGGGGTCAGGCCCCGGAGGCCTACGAGCAGTACTTC. Its translation is CASSQGGQAPEAYEQYF.

This clonotype was observed many times. The chain links TRBV18 to TRBJ1-4; D is undetermined. CDR3 length: 13 amino acids. Germline V gene data show CDR1 as KGHSH and CDR2 as LQKENI. V was trimmed by 5 bases and J by 7 bases, leaving 11 bases between them. The CDR3 nucleotides read TGTGCCAGCTCAACCGGGTCAGTTGAAAAACTGTTTTTT. Its protein product is CASSTGSVEKLFF.

This clonotype was found many times. J is TRBJ2-3 and V is TRBV11-2; tentatively, D is TRBD1 (6 bases). The germline V gene encodes CDR1 SGHAT and CDR2 FQNNGV. CDR3 length equals 21 residues. V was trimmed by 1 base and J by 5 bases, leaving 31 bases between them. The chain's CDR3 is CASSLVSSFGFLDSVQDTQYF. CDR3 sequence (DNA): TGTGCCAGCAGCTTAGTTTCCAGTTTTGGATTCTTGGACAGTGTTCAAGATACGCAGTATTTT.

This clonotype came up many times. The rearrangement uses TRBV29-1 and TRBJ2-7; D is unresolved. CDR3 size: 12 residues. From germline, CDR1 is SQVTM and CDR2 ANQGSEA. V dropped 2 bases and J dropped 2 bases, with 7 bases sitting between them. This chain's CDR3 is CSVETSAYEQYF. CDR3 DNA sequence: TGCAGCGTTGAAACGTCAGCCTACGAGCAGTACTTC.

This clonotype was recorded at least ten times. CDR3 in DNA: TGTGCCAGCAGTCCTACGGGAGGGCCAATTGAGCAGTTCTTC. This gives the protein CASSPTGGPIEQFF. J is TRBJ2-1 and V is TRBV12-3 or TRBV12-4; TRBD2 matches 8 bases. V dropped 5 bases and J dropped 9; count of bases not matched to a gene: 9. The CDR3 covers 14 residues.

This clonotype was seen a few times. A much larger clone lies one base from this, so it may be a read error. The chain is built from TRBV29-1 and TRBJ1-1; D is unclear. The length of the CDR3 is 12 residues. Deletions cut 6 bases from V and 1 base from J, with 9 bases between. CDR1 is SQVTM and CDR2 is ANQGSEA in the germline V gene. CDR3 region: CSVRRKNTEAFF. In DNA form, the CDR3 reads TGCAGCGTCCGACGCAAGAACACTGAAGCTTTCTTT.

On this clonotype: Given a much more abundant clone one base away, this may be a read error. This chain uses TRBV20-1 with TRBJ1-5; unclear D gene. The CDR3 has 14 residues. The germline V and J ends were trimmed by 6 bases and 3 bases, with 15 bases remaining between them. From germline, CDR1 is DFQATT and CDR2 SNEGSKA (reference sequence). The DNA for the CDR3 is TGCAGTGCCTCCCCTGGCGGGGACAATCAGCCCCAGCATTTT. Its protein is CSASPGGDNQPQHF.